The 4 T cell receptor beta chains presented below share a single source sample, sequenced in a study of T-cell reconstitution after alpha-beta-depleted transplantation in children. Researchers prepared the TCRbeta library using unique molecular identifiers, the study reports. TCRdb used MiXCR to reprocess the PCR reads, holding one entry per CDR3 protein. The sample lists just over 950,000 distinct CDR3 sequences, roughly 31% seen once, with about 28% in the top ten. The sample consisted of PBMCs, mostly from graft donor cells, taken 360 days after TCRalphabeta/CD19-depleted stem cell transplant. Source of these receptors: a boy younger than two who had a stem cell transplant for SCID, so the T cells may come from the graft donor.

This chain uses TRBV4-1 with TRBJ1-2; D is unclear. Germline CDR1 reads MGHRA; CDR2 reads YSYEKL. V lost 3 bases and J lost 0, with 8 bases in between. The CDR3 covers 14 residues. CDR3 DNA sequence: TGCGCCAGCAGCCATGGACTGACTAACTATGGCTACACCTTC. It codes for CASSHGLTNYGYTF.

This clonotype has only a few counts. This chain's CDR3 is CASSFQLGAGYEQYF. DNA of the CDR3: TGTGCCAGCAGCTTCCAACTAGGGGCAGGCTACGAGCAGTACTTC. V and J are TRBV7-6 and TRBJ2-7, with D perhaps matching TRBD1 or TRBD2 (5 bases each). V dropped 3 bases and J dropped 3 bases, with 15 bases sitting between them. CDR1 is SGHVS and CDR2 is FNYEAQ in the germline V gene. The CDR3 sequence is 15 residues long.

This clonotype was found a few times. The gene calls are TRBV6-5 and TRBJ2-7; D is undetermined. Looked up from germline, CDR1 is MNHEY and CDR2 is SVGAGI. V was pared by 2 bases and J by 1 base, with 9 bases between. The CDR3 is 14 amino acids. The CDR3: CASSYTRASYEQYF. The DNA of the CDR3 is TGTGCCAGCAGTTACACACGGGCTTCCTACGAGCAGTACTTC.

This clonotype has a handful of counts. This chain links TRBV4-1 with TRBJ1-2; D is perhaps TRBD1 (6 bases). Trimming cost V 1 base and J 3 bases, with 12 bases left between them. The CDR3 totals 15 residues. Per germline, CDR1 MGHRA and CDR2 YSYEKL. CDR3 residues: CASSQGTEGDYGYTF. CDR3 coding DNA: TGCGCCAGCAGCCAAGGGACAGAGGGGGACTATGGCTACACCTTC.